A selection of T cell receptor beta chains follows, all from one sample in a study of blood T cell repertoires in COVID-19. Data came from immunoSEQ multiplex PCR; TCRdb stores just in-frame clones and leaves some out. The sample includes about 250,000 clones, just over 85% of them seen just once. Sequenced sample: PBMCs or T cells enriched from blood (not recorded which). These receptors all come from a man younger than 35 who had recovered from COVID-19. CDR3s include the opening cysteine and the closing phenylalanine or tryptophan. A D gene is named only where the DNA matches it firmly. The listing skips clone size in some rows; elsewhere it reads once, few, many or a size class.

v_call	d_call	j_call	clone_size	cdr3_nt	cdr3_aa
TRBV28	NA	TRBJ1-4	NA	TGTGCCAGCAGTTCCCCACAGTCAAATAATGAAAAACTGTTTTTT	CASSSPQSNNEKLFF
TRBV27	TRBD2	TRBJ2-5	once	TGTGCCAGCAGCCCTAGCGGGAGTCTCCAAGAGACCCAGTACTTC	CASSPSGSLQETQYF
TRBV4-2	NA	TRBJ1-4	NA	TGTGCCAGCAGCCAAGTAAGATGGTCAGGGGAAGCGGAACTGTTTTTT	CASSQVRWSGEAELFF
TRBV5-1	NA	TRBJ1-2	once	TGCGCCAGCAGCTTAACAGCTAACTATGGCTACACCTTC	CASSLTANYGYTF
TRBV2	TRBD2	TRBJ2-1	NA	TGTGCCACTCGGGGACTAGCGGGACAAATCAATGAGCAGTTCTTC	CATRGLAGQINEQFF
TRBV7-2	TRBD2	TRBJ2-5	NA	TGTGCCAGCAGCTCTTCGACTAGCGGGGGGCCCACCCAAGAGACCCAGTACTTC	CASSSSTSGGPTQETQYF
TRBV19	NA	TRBJ1-3	NA	TGTGCCAGTAGTACCAGACAGCGAAACACCATATATTTT	CASSTRQRNTIYF
TRBV4-1	NA	TRBJ1-5	NA	TGCGCCAGCAGCCAACCCCAGGGGCTAGAGCCCCAGCATTTT	CASSQPQGLEPQHF
TRBV10-1	TRBD1	TRBJ1-5	NA	TGCGCCAGCAGTAATACAGGGGTAGGGACCCAGCATTTT	CASSNTGVGTQHF
TRBV5-1	TRBD2	TRBJ2-5	NA	TGCGCCAGCAGCTTGGTCCCCTCCTCGGGAGGGCGGGAGACCCAGTACTTC	CASSLVPSSGGRETQYF
TRBV28	NA	TRBJ2-7	NA	TGTGCCAGCAGTTTTCTAGGGGGAAGTGGCTCCTACGAGCAGTACTTC	CASSFLGGSGSYEQYF
TRBV3-1/TRBV3-2	TRBD1	TRBJ1-6	NA	TGTGCCAGCAGCACGCGGACAGGGACGTATAATTCACCCCTCCACTTT	CASSTRTGTYNSPLHF
TRBV18	TRBD2	TRBJ2-1	NA	TGTGCCAGCTCACCCGTGACCGGTTTGGCGGGAGGGCCGAGAAATGAGCAGTTCTTC	CASSPVTGLAGGPRNEQFF
TRBV2	TRBD1	TRBJ1-5	NA	TGTGCCAGCAGTGTCGACAGGGGCGGTCAGCCCCAGCATTTT	CASSVDRGGQPQHF
TRBV12-3/TRBV12-4	TRBD2	TRBJ2-5	few	TGTGCCAGCAGAGCCCGGGGGGAGGAGACCCAGTACTTC	CASRARGEETQYF
TRBV11-2	NA	TRBJ1-3	NA	TGTGCCAGCAGCCCTTTGGGCTTCTCTGGAAACACCATATATTTT	CASSPLGFSGNTIYF
TRBV30	NA	TRBJ1-5	NA	TGTGCCTGGAGTGTACTAACGGAAAATCAGCCCCAGCATTTT	CAWSVLTENQPQHF
TRBV30	NA	TRBJ2-3	NA	TGTGCCTGGAGTGGGTGGGGGCATGGAACTAGCACAGATACGCAGTATTTT	CAWSGWGHGTSTDTQYF
TRBV7-2	NA	TRBJ2-2	NA	TGTGCCAGCAGCCCGACCCCGGGGGCCGGGGAGCTGTTTTTT	CASSPTPGAGELFF
TRBV4-1	TRBD1	TRBJ2-5	NA	TGCGCCAGCAGCCAAGGACCCGGGACAGGGGAAGAGACCCAGTACTTC	CASSQGPGTGEETQYF
TRBV3-1/TRBV3-2	TRBD2	TRBJ2-1	NA	TGTGCCAGCAGCCCAGAAACTAGCGGTTACAATGAGCAGTTCTTC	CASSPETSGYNEQFF
TRBV14	NA	TRBJ1-1	NA	TGTGCCAGCAGCCAATCCGGGAACACTGAAGCTTTCTTT	CASSQSGNTEAFF
TRBV3-1/TRBV3-2	TRBD2	TRBJ2-1	NA	TGTGCCAGCAGCCAAGATGGGCGGGAGGACGACAATGAGCAGTTCTTC	CASSQDGREDDNEQFF
TRBV5-1	NA	TRBJ1-4	NA	TGCGCCAGCAGCTTGGGAGGTCCCCTTAATGAAAAACTGTTTTTT	CASSLGGPLNEKLFF
TRBV25-1	NA	TRBJ2-7	NA	TGTGCCACCGCGAGGAGGTACGAGCAGTACTTC	CATARRYEQYF
TRBV19	TRBD2	TRBJ2-7	NA	TGTGCCAGTATGGGAACCGGGACTATCTCCTACGAGCAGTACTTC	CASMGTGTISYEQYF
TRBV12-5	NA	TRBJ2-7	few	TGTGCTAGTGGAGCGTACGAGCAGTACTTC	CASGAYEQYF
TRBV27	NA	TRBJ2-1	NA	TGTGCCAGCAGTTTATCGTCTAGCTCCTACAATGAGCAGTTCTTC	CASSLSSSSYNEQFF
TRBV19	TRBD1	TRBJ1-5	NA	TGTGCCAGGGGGACAGGGTTCAATCAGCCCCAGCATTTT	CARGTGFNQPQHF
TRBV4-2	TRBD2	TRBJ2-3	few	TGTGCCAGCTCCCAGCGGGGGAACACAGATACGCAGTATTTT	CASSQRGNTDTQYF
TRBV6-5	TRBD1	TRBJ1-6	NA	TGTGCCAGCAGTTCTGGGACAGGGATTGATTCACCCCTCCACTTT	CASSSGTGIDSPLHF
TRBV3-1/TRBV3-2	TRBD2	TRBJ2-1	NA	TGTGCCAGCAGCCGACGGACTAGCGGGGGTTACAATGAGCAGTTCTTC	CASSRRTSGGYNEQFF
TRBV30	TRBD1	TRBJ2-7	NA	TGTGCCTGGAGCCCAACAGGGGGCGAGTTGTACTTC	CAWSPTGGELYF
TRBV4-1	NA	TRBJ1-5	NA	TGCGCCAGCAGCCAAGCAGGGAGCAATCAGCCCCAGCATTTT	CASSQAGSNQPQHF
TRBV12-5	NA	TRBJ1-1	NA	TGTGCTAGTGGTTTGCCCGAGGAGGTGAACACTGAAGCTTTCTTT	CASGLPEEVNTEAFF
TRBV18	TRBD1	TRBJ1-1	few	TGTGCCAGCTCACCACTGGGACAGGCCTATACCATGAACACTGAAGCTTTCTTT	CASSPLGQAYTMNTEAFF
TRBV9	NA	TRBJ2-1	once	TGTGCCAGCAGCGTAGCGGGCGGCGGGCAGTCCTACAATGAGCAGTTCTTC	CASSVAGGGQSYNEQFF
TRBV5-1	TRBD1	TRBJ2-2	once	TGCGCCAGCAGCTTGAGGGACAGGGTGGCCACCGGGGAGCTGTTTTTT	CASSLRDRVATGELFF
TRBV19	NA	TRBJ2-5	NA	TGTGCCAGTAGTATAGAGGGCTTTCGTGGGGGGCAAGAGACCCAGTACTTC	CASSIEGFRGGQETQYF
TRBV5-4	NA	TRBJ2-2	NA	TGTGCCAGCAGCTTTAGCGGGAACACCGGGGAGCTGTTTTTT	CASSFSGNTGELFF
TRBV5-6	NA	TRBJ2-7	many	TGTGCCAGCACCTCTCCTGGTCAGGGCGAGCAGTACTTC	CASTSPGQGEQYF
TRBV5-1	TRBD1	TRBJ2-7	NA	TGCGCCAGCAGCTCCCCGGGACAGGGGGCTTACGAGCAGTACTTC	CASSSPGQGAYEQYF
TRBV7-9	NA	TRBJ2-7	NA	TGTGCCAGCAGCCGACCTCCGGGACAAATTAATTCTTACTACGAGCAGTACTTC	CASSRPPGQINSYYEQYF
TRBV3-1/TRBV3-2	NA	TRBJ2-1	NA	TGTGCCAGCAGCCAAGATAGGGGGTTGTTGTTCTTC	CASSQDRGLLFF
TRBV28	NA	TRBJ1-6	NA	TGTGCCAGTGGAGGACGTCCGAATTCACCCCTCCACTTT	CASGGRPNSPLHF
TRBV12-3/TRBV12-4	NA	TRBJ2-1	NA	TGTGCCAGCAGGATACAGGGTGAGCAGTTCTTC	CASRIQGEQFF
TRBV19	NA	TRBJ2-7	NA	TGTGCCAGTAGTATAGTGGCGGAAGGATACTACGAGCAGTACTTC	CASSIVAEGYYEQYF
TRBV10-1	NA	TRBJ2-1	NA	TGCGCCAGCAGTGAGGGGGCGAGGAATGAGCAGTTCTTC	CASSEGARNEQFF
TRBV7-2	NA	TRBJ2-7	NA	TGTGCCAGCAGCTTTAACAGGGACTACGAGCAGTACTTC	CASSFNRDYEQYF
TRBV7-8	NA	TRBJ2-3	NA	TGTGCCAGCAGCCTCTACGGGGTCCGCACAGATACGCAGTATTTT	CASSLYGVRTDTQYF
TRBV28	TRBD2	TRBJ2-3	NA	TGTGCCAGCAGTTTATCTCCTAGCGGGTTAACAGATACGCAGTATTTT	CASSLSPSGLTDTQYF
TRBV6-5	TRBD1	TRBJ2-7	NA	TGTGCCAGCAACAGGGGGGCCTACGAGCAGTACTTC	CASNRGAYEQYF
TRBV19	NA	TRBJ1-5	NA	TGTGCCAGTACTTGGTCGGGGGGTAGCAATCAGCCCCAGCATTTT	CASTWSGGSNQPQHF
TRBV7-8	NA	TRBJ1-2	NA	TGTGCCAGCAGCTTAGTAGAACAGACATCTTCATTTGGCTACACCTTC	CASSLVEQTSSFGYTF
TRBV7-8	TRBD1	TRBJ1-3	NA	TGTGCCAGCAGCCCTAGGGTTAGACAGGGCCCTGGAAACACCATATATTTT	CASSPRVRQGPGNTIYF